The entry that follows covers one T cell receptor (beta chain) sequence. This sample includes further DNA sequences coding for the same CDR3. Original analysis: Estimation of nucleated cell counts relied on the amplification of reference gene primers. Repertoires were generated with immunoSEQ multiplex PCR, while TCRdb's copy carries only in-frame clones and drops some. V, J and clone size are those of that table, while D and trimming were read from the DNA. The repertoire includes about 230,000 clones, more than 75% of them detected once, and 0.98% sits in the top ten. The data were taken from a study of blood T cell repertoires in COVID-19. The material sequenced was peripheral blood. This clonotype was sampled from a man in his forties with acute or convalescent COVID-19.

This chain's CDR3 is CASSLSGGYEQYF. CDR3 sequence (DNA): TGTGCCAGCAGCTTATCAGGGGGGTACGAGCAGTACTTC. V usage is TRBV7-3 and J usage is TRBJ2-7; D possibly corresponds to TRBD1 (7 bases). This CDR3 is 13 amino acids long. The V gene lost 2 bases and the J gene lost 4 bases, with 9 bases spanning the gap. Germline CDR1 is SGHTA and CDR2 is FQGTGA.